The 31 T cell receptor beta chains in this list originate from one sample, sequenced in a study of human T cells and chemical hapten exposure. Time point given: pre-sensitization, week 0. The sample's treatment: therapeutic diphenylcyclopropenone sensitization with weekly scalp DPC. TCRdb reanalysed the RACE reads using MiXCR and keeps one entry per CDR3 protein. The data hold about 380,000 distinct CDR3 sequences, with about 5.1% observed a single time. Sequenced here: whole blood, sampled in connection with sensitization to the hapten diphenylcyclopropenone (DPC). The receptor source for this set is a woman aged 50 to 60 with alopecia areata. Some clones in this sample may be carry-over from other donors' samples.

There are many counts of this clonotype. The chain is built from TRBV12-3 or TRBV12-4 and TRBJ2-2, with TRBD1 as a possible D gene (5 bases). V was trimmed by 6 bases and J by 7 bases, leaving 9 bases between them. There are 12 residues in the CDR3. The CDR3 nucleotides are TGTGCCAGCAGCCCAGGGTACGGGGAGCTGTTTTTT. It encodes CASSPGYGELFF.

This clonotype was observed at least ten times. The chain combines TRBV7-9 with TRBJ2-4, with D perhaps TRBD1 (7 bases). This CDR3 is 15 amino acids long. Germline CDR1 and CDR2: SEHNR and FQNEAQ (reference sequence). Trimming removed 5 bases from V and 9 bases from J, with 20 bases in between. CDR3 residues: CASSKTFGGGGIQYF. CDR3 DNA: TGTGCCAGCAGCAAGACGTTTGGAGGGGGCGGCATTCAGTACTTC. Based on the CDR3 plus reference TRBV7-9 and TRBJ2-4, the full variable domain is DTGVSQNPRHKITKRGQNVTFRCDPISEHNRLYWYRQTLGQGPEFLTYFQNEAQLEKSRLLSDRFSAERPKGSFSTLEIQRTEQGDSAMYLCASSKTFGGGGIQYFGAGTRLSVL.

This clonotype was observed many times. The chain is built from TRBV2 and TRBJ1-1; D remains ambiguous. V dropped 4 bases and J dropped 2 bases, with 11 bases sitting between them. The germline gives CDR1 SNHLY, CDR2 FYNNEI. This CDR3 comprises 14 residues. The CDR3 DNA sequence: TGTGCCAGCAGTGTCATAGCTTCAAACACTGAAGCTTTCTTT. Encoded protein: CASSVIASNTEAFF. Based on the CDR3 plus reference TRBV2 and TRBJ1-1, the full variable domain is EPEVTQTPSHQVTQMGQEVILRCVPISNHLYFYWYRQILGQKVEFLVSFYNNEISEKSEIFDDQFSVERPDGSNFTLKIRSTKLEDSAMYFCASSVIASNTEAFFGQGTRLTVV.

DNA of the CDR3: TGTGCCAGCGCCGCGGGGGCCAAGGGGAATGAGCAGTTCTTC. Residues: CASAAGAKGNEQFF. V gene TRBV7-3 combines with J gene TRBJ2-1; tentatively, D is TRBD2 (7 bases). Per the germline V gene, CDR1 is SGHTA and CDR2 is FQGTGA. V was cut by 8 bases and J by 7 bases, with 18 bases left in between. The CDR3 is 14 residues long.

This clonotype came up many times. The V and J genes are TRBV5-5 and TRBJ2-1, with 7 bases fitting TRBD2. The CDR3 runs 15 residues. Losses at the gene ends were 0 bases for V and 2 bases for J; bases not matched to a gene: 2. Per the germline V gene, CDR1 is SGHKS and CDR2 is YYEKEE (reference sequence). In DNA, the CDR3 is TGTGCCAGCAGCTTGGAGAGCGGGGCCTACAATGAGCAGTTCTTC. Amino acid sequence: CASSLESGAYNEQFF.

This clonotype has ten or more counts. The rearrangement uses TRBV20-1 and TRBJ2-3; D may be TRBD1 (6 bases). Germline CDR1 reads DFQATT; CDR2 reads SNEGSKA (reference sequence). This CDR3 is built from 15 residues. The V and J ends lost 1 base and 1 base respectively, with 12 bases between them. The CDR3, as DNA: TGCAGTGCTAGAGCTGCGACAGGAGGCACAGATACGCAGTATTTT. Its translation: CSARAATGGTDTQYF.

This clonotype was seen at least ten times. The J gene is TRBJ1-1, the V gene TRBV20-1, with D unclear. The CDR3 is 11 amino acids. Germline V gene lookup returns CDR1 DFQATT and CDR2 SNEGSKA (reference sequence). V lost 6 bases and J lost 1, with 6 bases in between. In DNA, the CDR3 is TGCAGTGCAACGAGGAACACTGAAGCTTTCTTT. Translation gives CSATRNTEAFF.

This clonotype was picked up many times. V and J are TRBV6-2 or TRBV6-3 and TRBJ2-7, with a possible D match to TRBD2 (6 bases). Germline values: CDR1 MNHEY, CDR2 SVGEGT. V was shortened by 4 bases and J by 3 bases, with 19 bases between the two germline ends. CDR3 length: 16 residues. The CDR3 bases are TGTGCCAGCAGTTTTGCCTCCACTTGGGGGGTCTACGAGCAGTACTTC. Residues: CASSFASTWGVYEQYF.

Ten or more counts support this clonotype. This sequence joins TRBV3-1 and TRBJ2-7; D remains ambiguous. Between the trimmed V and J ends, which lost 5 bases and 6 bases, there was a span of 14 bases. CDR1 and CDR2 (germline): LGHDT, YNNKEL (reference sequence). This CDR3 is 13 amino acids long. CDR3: CASSFPPFAEQYF. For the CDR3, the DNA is TGTGCCAGCAGCTTTCCTCCTTTTGCCGAGCAGTACTTC.

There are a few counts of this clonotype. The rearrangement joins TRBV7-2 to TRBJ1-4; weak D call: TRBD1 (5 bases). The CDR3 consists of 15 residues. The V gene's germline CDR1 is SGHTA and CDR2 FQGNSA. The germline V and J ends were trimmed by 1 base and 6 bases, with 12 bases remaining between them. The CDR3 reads CASSLGPRGDEKLFF. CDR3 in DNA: TGTGCCAGCAGCTTAGGTCCGAGGGGAGATGAAAAACTGTTTTTT.

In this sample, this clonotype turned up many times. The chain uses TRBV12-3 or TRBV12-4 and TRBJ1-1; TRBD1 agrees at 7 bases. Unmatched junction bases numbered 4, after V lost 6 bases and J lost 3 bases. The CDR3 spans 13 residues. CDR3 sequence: CASRRTGDTEAFF. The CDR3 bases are TGTGCCAGCAGGCGAACAGGGGACACTGAAGCTTTCTTT.

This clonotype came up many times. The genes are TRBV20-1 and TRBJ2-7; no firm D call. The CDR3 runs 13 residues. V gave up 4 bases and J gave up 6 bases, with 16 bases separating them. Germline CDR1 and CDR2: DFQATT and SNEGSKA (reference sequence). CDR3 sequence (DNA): TGCAGTGCTACGCCCGTGACCGGTGGCGAGCAGTACTTC. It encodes CSATPVTGGEQYF.

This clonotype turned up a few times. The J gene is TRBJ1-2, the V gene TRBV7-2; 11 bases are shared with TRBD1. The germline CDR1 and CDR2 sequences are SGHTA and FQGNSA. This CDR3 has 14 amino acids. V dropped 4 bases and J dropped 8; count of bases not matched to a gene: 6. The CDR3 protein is CASSSQGQGEGYTF. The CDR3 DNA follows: TGTGCCAGCAGCTCCCAGGGACAGGGGGAAGGCTACACCTTC.

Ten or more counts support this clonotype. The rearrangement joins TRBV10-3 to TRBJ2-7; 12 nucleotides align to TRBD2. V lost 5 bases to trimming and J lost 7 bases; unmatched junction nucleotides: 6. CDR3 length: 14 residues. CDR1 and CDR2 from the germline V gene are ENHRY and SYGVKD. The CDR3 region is CAISPSGRAGEQYF. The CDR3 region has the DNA TGTGCCATCAGTCCTAGCGGGAGGGCCGGGGAGCAGTACTTC.

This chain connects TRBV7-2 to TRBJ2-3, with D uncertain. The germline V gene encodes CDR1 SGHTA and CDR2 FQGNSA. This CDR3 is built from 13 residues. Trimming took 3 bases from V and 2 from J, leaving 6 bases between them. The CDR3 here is CASSLYTTDTQYF. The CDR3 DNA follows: TGTGCCAGCAGCTTGTACACCACAGATACGCAGTATTTT.

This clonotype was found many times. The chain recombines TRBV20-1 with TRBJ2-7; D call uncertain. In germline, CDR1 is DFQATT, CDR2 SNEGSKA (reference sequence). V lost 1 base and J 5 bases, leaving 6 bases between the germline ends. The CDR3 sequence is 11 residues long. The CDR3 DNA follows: TGCAGTGCTAGAGGCGGCCACGAGCAGTACTTC. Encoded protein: CSARGGHEQYF.

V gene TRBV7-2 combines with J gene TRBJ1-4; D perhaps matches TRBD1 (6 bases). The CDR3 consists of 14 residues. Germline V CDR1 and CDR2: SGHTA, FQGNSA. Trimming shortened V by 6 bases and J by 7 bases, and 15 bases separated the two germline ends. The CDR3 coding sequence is TGTGCCAGCAGTTTTGCGGGGGCGGGTGAAAAACTGTTTTTT. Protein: CASSFAGAGEKLFF. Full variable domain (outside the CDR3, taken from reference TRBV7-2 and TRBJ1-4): GAGVSQSPSNKVTEKGKDVELRCDPISGHTALYWYRQSLGQGLEFLIYFQGNSAPDKSGLPSDRFSAERTGGSVSTLTIQRTQQEDSAVYLCASSFAGAGEKLFFGSGTQLSVL.

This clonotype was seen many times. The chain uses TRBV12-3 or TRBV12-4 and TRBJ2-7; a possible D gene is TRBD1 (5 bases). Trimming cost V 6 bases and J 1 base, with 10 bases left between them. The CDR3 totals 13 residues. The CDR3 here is CASRAGNSYEQYF. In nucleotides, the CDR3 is TGTGCCAGCAGGGCAGGGAATTCCTACGAGCAGTACTTC.

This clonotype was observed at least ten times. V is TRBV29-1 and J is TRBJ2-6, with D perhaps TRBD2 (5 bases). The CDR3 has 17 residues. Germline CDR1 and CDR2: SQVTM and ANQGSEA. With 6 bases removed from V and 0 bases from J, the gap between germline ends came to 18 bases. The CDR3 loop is CSVPLQRRPSGANVLTF. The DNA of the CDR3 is TGCAGCGTCCCATTACAGCGGAGGCCCTCTGGGGCCAACGTCCTGACTTTC. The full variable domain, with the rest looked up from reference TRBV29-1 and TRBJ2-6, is SAVISQKPSRDICQRGTSLTIQCQVDSQVTMMFWYRQQPGQSLTLIATANQGSEATYESGFVIDKFPISRPNLTFSTLTVSNMSPEDSSIYLCSVPLQRRPSGANVLTFGAGSRLTVL.

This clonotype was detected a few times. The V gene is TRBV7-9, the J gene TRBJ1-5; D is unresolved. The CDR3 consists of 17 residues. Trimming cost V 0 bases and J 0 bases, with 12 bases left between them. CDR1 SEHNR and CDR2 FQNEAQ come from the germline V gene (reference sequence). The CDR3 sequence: CASSLALSGISNQPQHF. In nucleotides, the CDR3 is TGTGCCAGCAGCTTAGCGCTAAGCGGGATTAGCAATCAGCCCCAGCATTTT.

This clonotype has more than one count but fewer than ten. The DNA of the CDR3 is TGTGCCAGCCGTCCTATAGCGGGAGTGGTCACCGGGGAGCTGTTTTTT. Protein product: CASRPIAGVVTGELFF. V gene TRBV12-3 or TRBV12-4 combines with J gene TRBJ2-2; 9 bases agree with TRBD2. Germline trimming cut 8 bases from V and 4 bases from J; bases unmatched to any gene: 11. CDR3 length: 16 residues.

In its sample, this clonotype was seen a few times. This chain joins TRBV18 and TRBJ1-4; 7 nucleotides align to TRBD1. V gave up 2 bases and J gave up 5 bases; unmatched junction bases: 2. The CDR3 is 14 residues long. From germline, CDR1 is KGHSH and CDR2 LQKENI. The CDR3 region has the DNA TGTGCCAGCTCACCAGGGACAGTAAATGAAAAACTGTTTTTT. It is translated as CASSPGTVNEKLFF.

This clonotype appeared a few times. The CDR3 reads CASSPFGTGTYEQYF. CDR3 DNA: TGTGCCAGCAGTCCGTTCGGGACTGGGACCTACGAGCAGTACTTC. This chain links TRBV12-3 or TRBV12-4 with TRBJ2-7, with D possibly TRBD2 on 6 matching bases. The CDR3 consists of 15 residues. Trimming removed 5 bases at V and 2 bases at J, with 16 bases between.

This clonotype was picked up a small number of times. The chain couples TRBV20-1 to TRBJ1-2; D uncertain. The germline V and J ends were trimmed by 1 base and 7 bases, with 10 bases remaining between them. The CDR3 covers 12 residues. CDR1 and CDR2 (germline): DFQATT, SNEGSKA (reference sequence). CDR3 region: CSARVGGFGYTF. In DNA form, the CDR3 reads TGCAGTGCTAGAGTCGGAGGGTTTGGCTACACCTTC.

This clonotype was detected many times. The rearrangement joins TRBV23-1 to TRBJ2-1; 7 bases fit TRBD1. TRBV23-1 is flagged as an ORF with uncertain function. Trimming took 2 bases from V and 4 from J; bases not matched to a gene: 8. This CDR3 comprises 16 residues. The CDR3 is CASSQKGQSLYNEQFF. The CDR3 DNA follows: TGCGCCAGCAGTCAAAAGGGACAGAGCTTGTACAATGAGCAGTTCTTC.

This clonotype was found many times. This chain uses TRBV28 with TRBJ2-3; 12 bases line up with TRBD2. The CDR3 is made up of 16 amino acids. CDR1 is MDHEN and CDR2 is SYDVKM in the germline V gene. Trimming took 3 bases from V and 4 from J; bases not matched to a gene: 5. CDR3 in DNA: TGTGCCAGCAGTTTGCTAGCGGGAGGGTCCTCAGATACGCAGTATTTT. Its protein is CASSLLAGGSSDTQYF.

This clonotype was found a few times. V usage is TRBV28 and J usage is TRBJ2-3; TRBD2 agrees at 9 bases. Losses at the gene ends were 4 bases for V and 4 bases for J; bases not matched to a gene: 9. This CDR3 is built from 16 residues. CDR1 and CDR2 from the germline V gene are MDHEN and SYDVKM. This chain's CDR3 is CASSSFAGLAPDTQYF. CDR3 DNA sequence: TGTGCCAGCAGTTCCTTCGCGGGACTAGCCCCAGATACGCAGTATTTT.

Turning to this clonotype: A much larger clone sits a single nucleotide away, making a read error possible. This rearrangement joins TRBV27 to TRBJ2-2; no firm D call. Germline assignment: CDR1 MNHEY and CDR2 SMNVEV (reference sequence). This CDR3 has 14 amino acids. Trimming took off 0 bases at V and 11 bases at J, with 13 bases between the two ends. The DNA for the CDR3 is TGTGCCAGCAGTTTATCTGCCGGGCCCAGAGAGCTGTTTTTT. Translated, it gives CASSLSAGPRELFF.

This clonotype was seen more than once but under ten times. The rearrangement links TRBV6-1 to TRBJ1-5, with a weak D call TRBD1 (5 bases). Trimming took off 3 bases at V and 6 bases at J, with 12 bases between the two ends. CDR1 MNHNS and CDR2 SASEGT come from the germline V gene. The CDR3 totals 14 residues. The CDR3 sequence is CASSDPWGSQPQHF. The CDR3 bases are TGTGCCAGCAGTGACCCTTGGGGGAGTCAGCCCCAGCATTTT.

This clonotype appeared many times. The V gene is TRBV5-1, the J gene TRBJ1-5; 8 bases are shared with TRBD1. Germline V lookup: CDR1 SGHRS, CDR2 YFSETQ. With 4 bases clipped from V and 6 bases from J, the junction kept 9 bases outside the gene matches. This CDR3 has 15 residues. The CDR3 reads CASSPQTGAGQPQHF. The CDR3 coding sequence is TGCGCCAGCAGCCCGCAGACAGGGGCGGGTCAGCCCCAGCATTTT. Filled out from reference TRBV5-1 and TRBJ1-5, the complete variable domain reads KAGVTQTPRYLIKTRGQQVTLSCSPISGHRSVSWYQQTPGQGLQFLFEYFSETQRNKGNFPGRFSGRQFSNSRSEMNVSTLELGDSALYLCASSPQTGAGQPQHFGDGTRLSIL.

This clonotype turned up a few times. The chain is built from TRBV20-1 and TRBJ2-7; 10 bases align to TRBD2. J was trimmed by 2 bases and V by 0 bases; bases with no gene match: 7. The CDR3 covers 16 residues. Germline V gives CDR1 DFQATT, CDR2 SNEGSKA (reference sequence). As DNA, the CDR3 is TGCAGTGCTAGAGACCTACTAGCGGGACGTGCCTACGAGCAGTACTTC. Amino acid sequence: CSARDLLAGRAYEQYF.